Shown below are 8 T cell receptor beta chains from a single sample sequenced in a study of blood T cell repertoires in COVID-19. Assay used: immunoSEQ multiplex PCR; TCRdb lists only in-frame clones, some missing. The sample lists about 470,000 clones; about 85% were seen once. Sequences were obtained from PBMCs or T cells enriched from blood (not recorded which). The receptors were gathered from a woman aged 18-29 years who had recovered from COVID-19.

The gene calls are TRBV13 and TRBJ2-3; 8 nucleotides agree with TRBD2. With 3 bases clipped from V and 1 base from J, the junction kept 3 bases outside the gene matches. This CDR3 is 15 amino acids long. CDR1 and CDR2 from the germline V gene are PRHDT and FYEKMQ (reference sequence). The chain's CDR3 is CASSFRRGGTDTQYF. The DNA of the CDR3 is TGTGCCAGCAGCTTCCGGCGGGGGGGCACAGATACGCAGTATTTT. The full variable domain, completed using reference TRBV13 and TRBJ2-3, is AAGVIQSPRHLIKEKRETATLKCYPIPRHDTVYWYQQGPGQDPQFLISFYEKMQSDKGSIPDRFSAQQFSDYHSELNMSSLELGDSALYFCASSFRRGGTDTQYFGPGTRLTVL.

The CDR3 region is CASSGISGGAPTGELFF. Here the CDR3 DNA reads TGTGCCAGCAGTGGAATTAGCGGGGGGGCTCCTACCGGGGAGCTGTTTTTT. The rearrangement uses TRBV25-1 and TRBJ2-2; 11 nucleotides line up with TRBD2. Germline V gene lookup returns CDR1 MGHDK and CDR2 SYGVNS. The CDR3 spans 17 residues. V gave up 4 bases and J gave up 5 bases; unmatched junction bases: 9.

V usage is TRBV7-2 and J usage is TRBJ2-3; perhaps TRBD2 as D (7 bases). This CDR3 is 18 amino acids long. Germline values: CDR1 SGHTA, CDR2 FQGNSA. Between the trimmed V and J ends, which lost 5 bases and 7 bases, there was a span of 28 bases. Here the CDR3 DNA reads TGTGCCAGCAGCCCCCCTCCGGGGGGCCGAATTTTGAGGCATACGCAGTATTTT. Amino acids: CASSPPPGGRILRHTQYF.

The chain combines TRBV2 with TRBJ2-1, with 7 bases that match TRBD1. Germline CDR1 and CDR2: SNHLY and FYNNEI. The CDR3 contains 15 residues. V shed 3 bases, J shed 5 bases, and the junction held 7 bases outside the gene matches. CDR3 in DNA: TGTGCCAGCAGTGATGGTAGGGGGCGGGACAATGAGCAGTTCTTC. Protein product: CASSDGRGRDNEQFF.

This clone has more than one count but fewer than ten. This chain joins TRBV6-5 and TRBJ1-4; D is possibly TRBD1 (6 bases). Germline-derived CDR1 and CDR2 are MNHEY and SVGAGI. V lost 6 bases, J lost 7 bases, and 18 bases lay in between. There are 15 residues in the CDR3. The CDR3 loop is CASSKKGGLSEKLFF. The CDR3 DNA is TGTGCCAGCAGCAAAAAGGGGGGGCTAAGTGAAAAACTGTTTTTT.

The chain recombines TRBV30 with TRBJ2-7, with 9 bases fitting TRBD1. This CDR3 is built from 13 residues. Trimming took 5 bases from V and 1 from J; bases not matched to a gene: 3. The germline V gene has CDR1 GTSNPN and CDR2 SVGIG (reference sequence). The CDR3 sequence is CAWGTGTSYEQYF. The CDR3 coding sequence is TGTGCCTGGGGGACAGGGACATCCTACGAGCAGTACTTC. The complete variable domain, with remaining parts taken from reference TRBV30 and TRBJ2-7, reads SQTIHQWPATLVQPVGSPLSLECTVEGTSNPNLYWYRQAAGRGLQLLFYSVGIGQISSEVPQNLSASRPQDRQFILSSKKLLLSDSGFYLCAWGTGTSYEQYFGPGTRLTVT.

The J gene is TRBJ2-5, the V gene TRBV13; TRBD2 agrees at 12 bases. The CDR3 runs 15 residues. With V trimmed by 5 bases and J by 3 bases, 4 bases remained unmatched. The germline V gene encodes CDR1 PRHDT and CDR2 FYEKMQ (reference sequence). The CDR3 nucleotides are TGTGCCAGCAGCCCAAGACTAGCGGGGGAAGAGACCCAGTACTTC. Encoded protein: CASSPRLAGEETQYF.

This clone was recorded a few times. One end of the junction does not line up with germline, which may come from a read error. The V and J genes are TRBV5-8 and TRBJ2-5; a weak D match, TRBD1 (5 bases). Germline-derived CDR1 and CDR2 are SGHTS and YDEGEE. This CDR3 has 13 residues. DNA of the CDR3: TGTGCCAGCAACTTGGGGCAGATGGAGACCCAGTACTTC. Amino acid sequence: CASNLGQMETQYF.